This passage covers 9 T cell receptor beta chains from one sample sequenced in a study of beta chain features in type 1 diabetes. No antigens are known for them. Sequencing targeted expressed TCRB transcripts, as all isolated RNA had been reverse transcribed. TCRdb's table, derived via immunoSEQ multiplex PCR, lists solely in-frame clones and lacks some. There are 150,000 to 170,000 clones in the sample; about a tenth occur only once, and approximately 0.46% lies in the top ten. Findings and limits, study-wide: A moderate, significant TCRB CDR3 shortening appeared in type 1 diabetes across four CD4+ subsets.

The source material was central memory CD4+ T cells from blood. The receptors come from a man younger than 45 with type 1 diabetes.

The rearrangement uses TRBV12-5 and TRBJ2-2; a possible D gene is TRBD2 (6 bases). The CDR3 is 14 residues long. V was cut by 7 bases and J by 0 bases, with 9 bases left in between. The V gene's germline CDR1 is LGHNT and CDR2 FRNRAP. CDR3 DNA sequence: TGTGCTAGTGCCGGGGACTCGAACACCGGGGAGCTGTTTTTT. This gives the protein CASAGDSNTGELFF.

This clone was found a few times. The CDR3 reads CASSLTGQGKGDEQFF. CDR3 nucleotides: TGTGCCAGCAGTTTAACGGGACAGGGAAAGGGCGATGAGCAGTTCTTC. V and J are TRBV28 and TRBJ2-1, with 9 bases aligning to TRBD1. V dropped 2 bases and J dropped 8; count of bases not matched to a gene: 10. This CDR3 has 16 amino acids. The germline V gene encodes CDR1 MDHEN and CDR2 SYDVKM.

The V gene is TRBV6-1, the J gene TRBJ1-1; D is undetermined. V was cut by 4 bases and J by 0 bases, with 6 bases left in between. Germline CDR1 is MNHNS and CDR2 is SASEGT. This CDR3 comprises 13 residues. This chain's CDR3 is CASSATLNTEAFF. Written as DNA, the CDR3 is TGTGCCAGCAGTGCTACGTTGAACACTGAAGCTTTCTTT.

This clone was found a few times. This chain joins TRBV18 and TRBJ1-3; D may be TRBD1 (6 bases). Germline V gives CDR1 KGHSH, CDR2 LQKENI. V was pared by 3 bases and J by 4 bases, with 13 bases between. This CDR3 has 15 amino acids. The CDR3 region has the DNA TGTGCCAGCTCACCGACAGGACAGTCCGGAAACACCATATATTTT. Translated: CASSPTGQSGNTIYF.

This sequence joins TRBV4-1 and TRBJ2-1; the match to TRBD2 covers 8 bases. The CDR3 covers 13 residues. V was pared by 3 bases and J by 9 bases, with 4 bases of the junction left unmatched. The V gene's germline CDR1 is MGHRA and CDR2 YSYEKL. Here the CDR3 DNA reads TGCGCCAGCAGCCAGAGCGGGAGATTTGAGCAGTTCTTC. Amino acids: CASSQSGRFEQFF.

J is TRBJ1-1 and V is TRBV7-8; 8 bases agree with TRBD1. CDR3 length: 12 residues. V dropped 5 bases and J dropped 8; count of bases not matched to a gene: 4. Per germline, CDR1 SGHVS and CDR2 FQNEAQ. The CDR3 DNA is TGTGCCAGCAGCCCATGGACAGGGGAAGCTTTCTTT. Protein product: CASSPWTGEAFF.

This chain links TRBV7-9 with TRBJ1-1, with 7 bases identical to TRBD1. In germline, CDR1 is SEHNR, CDR2 FQNEAQ (reference sequence). V lost 5 bases, J lost 3 bases, and 6 bases stayed unmatched. The CDR3 has 14 residues. CDR3 coding DNA: TGTGCCAGCAGCACAAGGGGGCTCGACACTGAAGCTTTCTTT. Amino acids: CASSTRGLDTEAFF.

This clone was counted only a few times. This chain links TRBV2 with TRBJ1-4; 8 bases fit TRBD1. The CDR3 is 14 residues long. V was clipped by 5 bases and J by 7 bases; unmatched bases: 6. CDR1 and CDR2 from the germline V gene are SNHLY and FYNNEI. Written as DNA, the CDR3 is TGTGCCAGCAGTAACGACAGGGGACTTGAAAAACTGTTTTTT. As protein: CASSNDRGLEKLFF.

This rearrangement joins TRBV18 to TRBJ2-7, with TRBD1 matching over 8 bases. J was trimmed by 1 base and V by 4 bases; bases with no gene match: 9. The CDR3 sequence is 16 residues long. Germline V lookup: CDR1 KGHSH, CDR2 LQKENI. The CDR3 DNA reads TGTGCCAGCTCACTGGTTCTACAGGGGGTTTCCTACGAGCAGTACTTC. It codes for CASSLVLQGVSYEQYF.